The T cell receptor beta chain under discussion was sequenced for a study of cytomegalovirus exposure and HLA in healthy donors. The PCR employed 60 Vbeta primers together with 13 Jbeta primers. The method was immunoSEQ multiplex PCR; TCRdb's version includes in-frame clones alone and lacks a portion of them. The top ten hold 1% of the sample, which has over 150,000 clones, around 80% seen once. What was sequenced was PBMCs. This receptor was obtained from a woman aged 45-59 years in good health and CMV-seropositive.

DNA for the CDR3: TGCGCCAGCAGCCAAGATACTAGCGGCAAAGAGACCCAGTACTTC. Translation gives CASSQDTSGKETQYF. V is TRBV4-3 and J is TRBJ2-5; 8 bases fit TRBD2. The ends lost 0 bases at V and 3 bases at J; junction bases unmatched: 3. In germline, CDR1 is LGHNA, CDR2 YSLEER. The CDR3 has 15 amino acids.